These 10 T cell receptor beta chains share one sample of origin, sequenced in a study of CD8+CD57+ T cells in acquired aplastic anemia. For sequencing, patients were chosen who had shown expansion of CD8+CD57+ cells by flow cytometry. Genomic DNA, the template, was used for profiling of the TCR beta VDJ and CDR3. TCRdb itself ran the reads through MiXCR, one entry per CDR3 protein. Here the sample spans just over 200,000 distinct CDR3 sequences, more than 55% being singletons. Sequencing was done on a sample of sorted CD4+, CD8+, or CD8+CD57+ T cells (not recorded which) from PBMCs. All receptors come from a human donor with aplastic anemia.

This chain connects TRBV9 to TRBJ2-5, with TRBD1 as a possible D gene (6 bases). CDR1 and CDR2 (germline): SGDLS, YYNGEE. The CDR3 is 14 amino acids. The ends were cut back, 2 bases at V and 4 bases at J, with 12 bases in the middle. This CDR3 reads CASSVAPRGETQYF. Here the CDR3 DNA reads TGTGCCAGCAGCGTGGCCCCCAGGGGAGAGACCCAGTACTTC. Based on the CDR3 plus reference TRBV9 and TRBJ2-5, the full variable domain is DSGVTQTPKHLITATGQRVTLRCSPRSGDLSVYWYQQSLDQGLQFLIQYYNGEERAKGNILERFSAQQFPDLHSELNLSSLELGDSALYFCASSVAPRGETQYFGPGTRLLVL.

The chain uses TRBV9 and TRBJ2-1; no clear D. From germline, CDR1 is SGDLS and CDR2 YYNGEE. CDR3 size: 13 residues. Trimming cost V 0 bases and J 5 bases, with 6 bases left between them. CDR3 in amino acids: CASSVVANNEQFF. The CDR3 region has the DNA TGTGCCAGCAGCGTAGTGGCGAACAATGAGCAGTTCTTC.

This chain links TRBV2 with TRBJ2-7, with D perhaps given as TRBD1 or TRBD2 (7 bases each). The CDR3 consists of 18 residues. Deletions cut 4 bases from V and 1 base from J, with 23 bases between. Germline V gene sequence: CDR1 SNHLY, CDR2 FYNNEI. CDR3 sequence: CASSGPTRQGGFSYEQYF. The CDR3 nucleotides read TGTGCCAGCAGTGGACCGACTCGACAGGGAGGGTTTTCCTACGAGCAGTACTTC.

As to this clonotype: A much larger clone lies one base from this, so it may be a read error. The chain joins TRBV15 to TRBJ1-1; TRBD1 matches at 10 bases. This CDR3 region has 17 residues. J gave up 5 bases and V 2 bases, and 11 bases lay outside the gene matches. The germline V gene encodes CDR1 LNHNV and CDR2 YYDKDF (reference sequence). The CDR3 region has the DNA TGTGCCACCAGCAGACCATTTCCGGGACAGGGGAAAACTGAAGCTTTCTTT. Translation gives CATSRPFPGQGKTEAFF.

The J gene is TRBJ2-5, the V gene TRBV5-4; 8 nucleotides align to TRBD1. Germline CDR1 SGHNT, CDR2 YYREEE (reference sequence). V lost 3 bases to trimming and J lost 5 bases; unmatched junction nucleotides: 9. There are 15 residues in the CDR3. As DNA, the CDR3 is TGTGCCAGCAGCTCACAACAGGGGGATCGGGAGACCCAGTACTTC. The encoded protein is CASSSQQGDRETQYF. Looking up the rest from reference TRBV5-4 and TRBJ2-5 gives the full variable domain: ETGVTQSPTHLIKTRGQQVTLRCSSQSGHNTVSWYQQALGQGPQFIFQYYREEENGRGNFPPRFSGLQFPNYSSELNVNALELDDSALYLCASSSQQGDRETQYFGPGTRLLVL.

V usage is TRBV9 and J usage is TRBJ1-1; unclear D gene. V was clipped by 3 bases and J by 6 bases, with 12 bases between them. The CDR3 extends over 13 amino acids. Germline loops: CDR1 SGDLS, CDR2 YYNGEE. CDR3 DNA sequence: TGTGCCAGCAGCGGGCACAAGGGCCCTGAAGCTTTCTTT. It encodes CASSGHKGPEAFF.

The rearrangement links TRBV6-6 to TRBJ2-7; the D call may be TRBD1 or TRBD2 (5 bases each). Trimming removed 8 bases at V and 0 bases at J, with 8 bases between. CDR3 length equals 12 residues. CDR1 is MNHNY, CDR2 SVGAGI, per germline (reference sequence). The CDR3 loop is CASSGASYEQYF. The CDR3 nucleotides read TGTGCCAGCTCCGGGGCCTCCTACGAGCAGTACTTC.

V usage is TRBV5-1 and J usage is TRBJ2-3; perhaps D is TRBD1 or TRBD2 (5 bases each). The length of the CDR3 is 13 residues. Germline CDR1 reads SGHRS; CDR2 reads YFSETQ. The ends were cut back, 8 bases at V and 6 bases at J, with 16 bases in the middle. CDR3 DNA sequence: TGCGCCAGTACCCGGGACCACCCGGATACGCAGTATTTT. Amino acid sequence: CASTRDHPDTQYF.

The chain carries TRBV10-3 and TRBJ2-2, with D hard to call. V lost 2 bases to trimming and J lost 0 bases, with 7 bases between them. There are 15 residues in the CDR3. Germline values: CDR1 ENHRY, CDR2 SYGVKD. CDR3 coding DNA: TGTGCCATCAGTGAGCGTAGTCCGAACACCGGGGAGCTGTTTTTT. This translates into CAISERSPNTGELFF.

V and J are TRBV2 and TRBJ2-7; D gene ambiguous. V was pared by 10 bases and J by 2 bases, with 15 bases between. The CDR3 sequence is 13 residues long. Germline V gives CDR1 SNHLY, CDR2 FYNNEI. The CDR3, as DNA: TGTGCCACCGGCCTACGGCCCACCTACGAGCAGTACTTC. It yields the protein CATGLRPTYEQYF.